This TCR beta chain was identified in a study of T cell responses to AZD1222 COVID-19 vaccine. Study summary: Second doses at about 4 or about 12 weeks were pooled.

The method was immunoSEQ multiplex PCR; TCRdb's version includes in-frame clones alone and lacks a portion of them. Among 150,000 to 200,000 clones listed, more than 80% were seen once. General study results and limits: A reported finding is that nearly half of spike-specific TCRs target unmutated variant regions. Spike-specific TCR breadth and depth grew following two AZD1222 doses.

This CDR3 has 14 residues. Germline V gives CDR1 LGHNA, CDR2 YNFKEQ. J gave up 1 base and V 4 bases, and 0 bases lay outside the gene matches. Notes on this clone: Its antigen remains unidentified.

The chain employs TRBV4-2 and TRBJ2-5; 10 nucleotides match TRBD2. Here the sequenced sample was peripheral blood, taken on day 0 of AZD1222 vaccination. This TCR was recovered from an adult in good health. The CDR3 bases are TGTGCCAGCAGCCGGACTAGCGGCCAAGAGACCCAGTACTTC. Translating it yields CASSRTSGQETQYF.